The 19 T cell receptor beta chains below all came from one sample that was sequenced in a study of blood T cell repertoires in COVID-19. Generated by immunoSEQ multiplex PCR, the TCRdb table keeps only in-frame clones and is missing some. The sample includes about 140,000 clones, under 90% of them seen just once. Sequencing input: PBMCs or T cells enriched from blood (not recorded which). Source of these receptors: a woman under 30 who had been exposed to COVID-19.

The chain couples TRBV28 to TRBJ2-1; no reliable D call. The ends were cut back, 6 bases at V and 3 bases at J, with 15 bases in the middle. This CDR3 contains 15 residues. CDR1 and CDR2 from the germline V gene are MDHEN and SYDVKM. In DNA form, the CDR3 reads TGTGCCAGCAGAAGAGACTCCTCGGTCTACAATGAGCAGTTCTTC. Translated: CASRRDSSVYNEQFF.

This chain joins TRBV5-8 and TRBJ1-3, with 8 bases matching TRBD1. The germline V gene encodes CDR1 SGHTS and CDR2 YDEGEE. The trim removed 3 bases at V and 4 bases at J, leaving 6 bases unmatched. This CDR3 has 15 amino acids. The CDR3 here is CASSWTGTGGNTIYF. For the CDR3, the DNA is TGTGCCAGCAGCTGGACCGGGACAGGAGGAAACACCATATATTTT.

This chain uses TRBV7-2 with TRBJ1-4; 8 bases are shared with TRBD1. With 7 bases clipped from V and 8 bases from J, the junction kept 9 bases outside the gene matches. Germline CDR1 reads SGHTA; CDR2 reads FQGNSA. The CDR3 extends over 14 amino acids. Here the CDR3 DNA reads TGTGCCAGCAACCCCGGACAGGGTATGGAAAAACTGTTTTTT. Translation gives CASNPGQGMEKLFF.

V is TRBV4-1 and J is TRBJ2-5; TRBD2 matches at 13 bases. The CDR3 sequence is 15 residues long. Trimming removed 1 base from V and 4 bases from J; junction bases left unmatched: 0. Germline CDR1 MGHRA, CDR2 YSYEKL. CDR3 DNA: TGCGCCAGCAGCCAAGGACTAGCGGGAGGAGAGACCCAGTACTTC. Protein product: CASSQGLAGGETQYF.

The rearrangement uses TRBV4-1 and TRBJ1-4, with 9 bases identical to TRBD1. With V trimmed by 2 bases and J by 8 bases, 12 bases remained unmatched. The CDR3 runs to 17 residues. The germline CDR1 and CDR2 sequences are MGHRA and YSYEKL. CDR3 in amino acids: CASSQISGQGRGEKLFF. CDR3 DNA: TGCGCCAGCAGCCAAATCTCCGGACAGGGGAGGGGGGAAAAACTGTTTTTT.

The chain employs TRBV28 and TRBJ1-5, with D uncertain. CDR3 length equals 10 residues. V gave up 3 bases and J gave up 12 bases, with 6 bases separating them. Germline values: CDR1 MDHEN, CDR2 SYDVKM. CDR3 nucleotides: TGTGCCAGCAGTTTTATACTCCAGCATTTT. This translates into CASSFILQHF.

This clone appeared a few times. V and J are TRBV7-9 and TRBJ2-1; no reliable D call. CDR3 length: 12 residues. Per the germline V gene, CDR1 is SEHNR and CDR2 is FQNEAQ (reference sequence). Trimming pared 4 bases from V and 16 bases from J, leaving 17 bases between. The CDR3 coding sequence is TGTGCCAGCAGCTCAGACCCGTCTGGAGCCTTCTTC. This encodes CASSSDPSGAFF.

This clone was detected only once. CDR3 protein: CASCPQGYNSPLHF. Here the CDR3 DNA reads TGTGCCAGCTGTCCACAGGGTTATAATTCACCCCTCCACTTT. J is TRBJ1-6 and V is TRBV6-5; D perhaps matches TRBD1 (6 bases). The CDR3 is 14 amino acids. Germline V gene data show CDR1 as MNHEY and CDR2 as SVGAGI. Trimming took 8 bases from V and 4 from J, leaving 12 bases between them.

This clone was found many times. The chain employs TRBV6-1 and TRBJ2-5; TRBD1 agrees at 7 bases. J gave up 4 bases and V 4 bases, and 12 bases lay outside the gene matches. The CDR3 runs to 16 residues. In germline, CDR1 is MNHNS, CDR2 SASEGT. The CDR3 protein is CASSVVSGKGAETQYF. DNA of the CDR3: TGTGCCAGCAGTGTAGTAAGTGGGAAGGGGGCAGAGACCCAGTACTTC.

V gene TRBV4-3 combines with J gene TRBJ2-5; the D gene is possibly TRBD2 (6 bases). The CDR3 is 15 amino acids. Germline values: CDR1 LGHNA, CDR2 YSLEER. Trimming stripped 1 base from V and 1 base from J, with 10 bases between. The CDR3 sequence is CASSQGSGPQETQYF. In DNA form, the CDR3 reads TGCGCCAGCAGCCAAGGCAGCGGGCCCCAAGAGACCCAGTACTTC.

The rearrangement uses TRBV29-1 and TRBJ1-1, with 7 positions matching TRBD1. J was trimmed by 9 bases and V by 4 bases; bases with no gene match: 8. The CDR3 has 12 residues. In germline, CDR1 is SQVTM, CDR2 ANQGSEA. The CDR3 loop reads CSVVGTATKAFF. CDR3 nucleotide sequence: TGCAGCGTTGTTGGGACAGCTACAAAAGCTTTCTTT. Complete variable domain (other parts from reference TRBV29-1 and TRBJ1-1): SAVISQKPSRDICQRGTSLTIQCQVDSQVTMMFWYRQQPGQSLTLIATANQGSEATYESGFVIDKFPISRPNLTFSTLTVSNMSPEDSSIYLCSVVGTATKAFFGQGTRLTVV.

The CDR3 coding sequence is TGTGCCAGCAGATCCTTCGGGACAGGGGTTGATGAGCAGTTCTTC. Translated: CASRSFGTGVDEQFF. This sequence joins TRBV27 and TRBJ2-1; 10 bases are shared with TRBD1. Germline V gives CDR1 MNHEY, CDR2 SMNVEV (reference sequence). Trimming cost V 6 bases and J 8 bases; bases outside gene matches: 10. The CDR3 has 15 residues.

This chain uses TRBV5-1 with TRBJ2-7; 12 nucleotides line up with TRBD1. The germline V gene encodes CDR1 SGHRS and CDR2 YFSETQ. J was trimmed by 5 bases and V by 2 bases; bases with no gene match: 5. The CDR3 runs to 15 residues. The CDR3 reads CASSLPGQGANEQYF. Here the CDR3 DNA reads TGCGCCAGCAGCTTACCGGGACAGGGGGCGAACGAGCAGTACTTC.

The chain joins TRBV6-4 to TRBJ2-2; D call uncertain. V lost 6 bases, J lost 5 bases, and 13 bases lay in between. The CDR3 extends over 14 amino acids. Germline V lookup: CDR1 MRHNA, CDR2 SNTAGT. The CDR3 coding sequence is TGTGCCAGCAGCCATAGCCCCGGGACCGGGGAGCTGTTTTTT. Translation: CASSHSPGTGELFF.

The genes are TRBV15 and TRBJ2-1, with 10 nucleotides matching TRBD1. The V gene end was trimmed by 1 base and the J gene end by 7 bases; junction bases not matched to a gene: 1. CDR1 is LNHNV, CDR2 YYDKDF, per germline (reference sequence). CDR3 length equals 14 residues. As DNA, the CDR3 is TGTGCCACCAGCAGAGGGACAGGGGGAAATGAGCAGTTCTTC. This codes for CATSRGTGGNEQFF.

This clone was detected once. The V call is TRBV27, the J call TRBJ2-7; the match to TRBD1 covers 7 bases. The trim removed 3 bases at V and 6 bases at J, leaving 11 bases unmatched. CDR1 and CDR2 (germline): MNHEY, SMNVEV (reference sequence). This CDR3 is built from 15 residues. The CDR3 coding sequence is TGTGCCAGCAGTTTCGGGCTCAGGGGGTCGGGCGAGCAGTACTTC. Encoded protein: CASSFGLRGSGEQYF.

CDR3 nucleotides: TGTGCCAGCCGAGTATCCGGGACTAGCGGGAGGGGTTCCTACAATGAGCAGTTCTTC. Translated: CASRVSGTSGRGSYNEQFF. The rearrangement joins TRBV27 to TRBJ2-1; 16 bases map to TRBD2. This CDR3 has 19 amino acids. The V gene's germline CDR1 is MNHEY and CDR2 SMNVEV (reference sequence). With V trimmed by 8 bases and J by 1 base, 11 bases remained unmatched.

V is TRBV28 and J is TRBJ2-7; possibly TRBD1 for D (5 bases). The germline V gene encodes CDR1 MDHEN and CDR2 SYDVKM. V was trimmed by 4 bases and J by 6 bases, leaving 16 bases between them. There are 14 residues in the CDR3. The CDR3 sequence: CASSSIRGKSEQYF. The CDR3 region has the DNA TGTGCCAGCAGTTCAATTAGGGGAAAATCCGAGCAGTACTTC. The complete variable domain, with remaining parts taken from reference TRBV28 and TRBJ2-7, reads DVKVTQSSRYLVKRTGEKVFLECVQDMDHENMFWYRQDPGLGLRLIYFSYDVKMKEKGDIPEGYSVSREKKERFSLILESASTNQTSMYLCASSSIRGKSEQYFGPGTRLTVT.

This clone came up a few times. The chain uses TRBV6-2 or TRBV6-3 and TRBJ2-3; 8 bases align to TRBD1. There are 14 residues in the CDR3. Germline CDR1 is MNHEY and CDR2 is SVGEGT. Unmatched junction bases numbered 4, after V lost 4 bases and J lost 4 bases. The CDR3 DNA reads as TGTGCCAGCAGTTCCCAGGGGGCGGCAGATACGCAGTATTTT. Residues: CASSSQGAADTQYF.